The 10 T cell receptor beta chains presented below share a single source sample, sequenced in a study of blood T cell repertoires in COVID-19. The table came from immunoSEQ multiplex PCR; TCRdb's copy has only in-frame clones and leaves some out. The data show some 300,000 clones, over 85% seen once. Sequenced: PBMCs or T cells enriched from blood (not recorded which). The receptor source for this set is a woman aged 45-65 years who had been exposed to COVID-19.

The chain joins TRBV20-1 to TRBJ2-7; 7 bases align to TRBD1. The ends lost 3 bases at V and 3 bases at J; junction bases unmatched: 5. The CDR3 totals 13 residues. Per germline, CDR1 DFQATT and CDR2 SNEGSKA (reference sequence). The CDR3 sequence: CSASRDSLYEQYF. The CDR3 nucleotides read TGCAGTGCTAGTAGGGACAGCCTCTACGAGCAGTACTTC.

The V and J genes are TRBV4-2 and TRBJ2-7, with 9 bases identical to TRBD2. Trimming at V came to 4 bases and at J to 5 bases, leaving 3 bases not matched to a gene. The CDR3 length is 13 residues. Germline V gene sequence: CDR1 LGHNA, CDR2 YNFKEQ. CDR3 DNA: TGTGCCAGCAGCCCGGGACTAGCTAACGAGCAGTACTTC. It is translated as CASSPGLANEQYF.

V is TRBV4-1 and J is TRBJ2-3; 15 bases map to TRBD2. CDR3 size: 18 residues. The trim removed 6 bases at V and 4 bases at J, leaving 11 bases unmatched. Looked up from germline, CDR1 is MGHRA and CDR2 is YSYEKL. The CDR3 is CASRRTSGGALESDTQYF. The CDR3 DNA follows: TGCGCCAGCAGGCGGACTAGCGGGGGGGCCTTGGAGTCAGATACGCAGTATTTT.

This clone was seen a single time. The CDR3 loop is CASSPGGTRSYEQYF. The CDR3 DNA reads as TGTGCCAGCAGCCCTGGGGGGACCCGATCCTACGAGCAGTACTTC. This rearrangement joins TRBV7-2 to TRBJ2-7; D possibly corresponds to TRBD2 (6 bases). The V gene's germline CDR1 is SGHTA and CDR2 FQGNSA. The CDR3 contains 15 residues. V was clipped by 5 bases and J by 1 base, with 15 bases between them.

DNA for the CDR3: TGTGCCAGCAGTTTGGGGCAGGTCAATCAGCCCCAGCATTTT. It translates to CASSLGQVNQPQHF. J is TRBJ1-5 and V is TRBV2; perhaps TRBD1 as D (5 bases). There are 14 residues in the CDR3. The germline gives CDR1 SNHLY, CDR2 FYNNEI. The ends were cut back, 5 bases at V and 3 bases at J, with 11 bases in the middle.

V is TRBV5-8 and J is TRBJ2-1, with D maybe TRBD2 (6 bases). Germline values: CDR1 SGHTS, CDR2 YDEGEE. V was clipped by 0 bases and J by 3 bases, with 7 bases between them. This CDR3 is 14 amino acids long. This CDR3 reads CASSLGDFYNEQFF. CDR3 in DNA: TGTGCCAGCAGCTTGGGGGACTTCTACAATGAGCAGTTCTTC. Complete variable domain (other parts from reference TRBV5-8 and TRBJ2-1): EAGVTQSPTHLIKTRGQQATLRCSPISGHTSVYWYQQALGLGLQFLLWYDEGEERNRGNFPPRFSGRQFPNYSSELNVNALELEDSALYLCASSLGDFYNEQFFGPGTRLTVL.

The rearrangement links TRBV30 to TRBJ1-6, with TRBD1 identical over 9 bases. Germline loops: CDR1 GTSNPN, CDR2 SVGIG (reference sequence). The CDR3 is made up of 15 amino acids. V lost 7 bases and J lost 4; bases outside the gene matches: 8. The CDR3 sequence: CALGQGRGYNSPLHF. Here the CDR3 DNA reads TGTGCCTTAGGACAGGGGAGGGGATATAATTCACCCCTCCACTTT.

Here the CDR3 DNA reads TGCAGTGCTAGTTCGGATTTTAGGACAGGATCCTACGAGCAGTACTTC. Protein: CSASSDFRTGSYEQYF. This chain links TRBV20-1 with TRBJ2-7, with 7 positions matching TRBD1. J was trimmed by 1 base and V by 3 bases; bases with no gene match: 12. This CDR3 is 16 amino acids long. CDR1 is DFQATT, CDR2 SNEGSKA, per germline (reference sequence).

V gene TRBV18 combines with J gene TRBJ1-5; possible D gene TRBD1, 5 bases. The ends were cut back, 3 bases at V and 3 bases at J, with 15 bases in the middle. The CDR3 contains 16 residues. The germline gives CDR1 KGHSH, CDR2 LQKENI. CDR3 amino acids: CASSPSAGRDNQPQHF. CDR3 DNA: TGTGCCAGCTCACCCAGCGCTGGCAGGGACAATCAGCCCCAGCATTTT. Drawing the rest from reference TRBV18 and TRBJ1-5, the complete variable domain is NAGVMQNPRHLVRRRGQEARLRCSPMKGHSHVYWYRQLPEEGLKFMVYLQKENIIDESGMPKERFSAEFPKEGPSILRIQQVVRGDSAAYFCASSPSAGRDNQPQHFGDGTRLSIL.

V and J are TRBV28 and TRBJ1-2; TRBD1 aligns across 9 bases. Germline V gene lookup returns CDR1 MDHEN and CDR2 SYDVKM. V was clipped by 2 bases and J by 4 bases; unmatched bases: 8. The CDR3 runs 16 residues. In DNA form, the CDR3 reads TGTGCCAGCAGTTTAAGCGACAGGGGGTGGGTCTATGGCTACACCTTC. This encodes CASSLSDRGWVYGYTF.